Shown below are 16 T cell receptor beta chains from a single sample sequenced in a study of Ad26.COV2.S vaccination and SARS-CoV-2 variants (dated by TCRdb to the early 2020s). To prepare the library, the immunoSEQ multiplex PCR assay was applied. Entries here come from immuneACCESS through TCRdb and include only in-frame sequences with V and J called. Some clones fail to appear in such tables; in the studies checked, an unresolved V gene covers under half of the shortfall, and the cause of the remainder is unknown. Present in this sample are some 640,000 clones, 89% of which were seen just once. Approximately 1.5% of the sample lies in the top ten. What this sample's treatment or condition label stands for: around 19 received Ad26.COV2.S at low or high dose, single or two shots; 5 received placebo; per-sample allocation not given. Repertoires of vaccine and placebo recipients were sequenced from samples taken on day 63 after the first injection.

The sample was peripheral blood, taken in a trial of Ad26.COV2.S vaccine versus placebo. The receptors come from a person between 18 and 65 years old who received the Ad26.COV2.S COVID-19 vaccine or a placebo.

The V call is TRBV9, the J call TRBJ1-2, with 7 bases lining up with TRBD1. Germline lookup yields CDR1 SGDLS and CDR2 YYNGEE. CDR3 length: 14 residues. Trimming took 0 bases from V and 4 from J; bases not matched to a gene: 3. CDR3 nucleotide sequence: TGTGCCAGCAGCGTAGAAGACAGGGCCTATGGCTACACCTTC. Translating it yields CASSVEDRAYGYTF.

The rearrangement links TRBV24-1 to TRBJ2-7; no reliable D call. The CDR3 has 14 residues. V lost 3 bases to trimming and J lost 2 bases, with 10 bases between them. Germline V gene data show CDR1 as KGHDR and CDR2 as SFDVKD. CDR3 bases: TGTGCCACCAGTGATAACAGCCTACCCTACGAGCAGTACTTC. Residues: CATSDNSLPYEQYF.

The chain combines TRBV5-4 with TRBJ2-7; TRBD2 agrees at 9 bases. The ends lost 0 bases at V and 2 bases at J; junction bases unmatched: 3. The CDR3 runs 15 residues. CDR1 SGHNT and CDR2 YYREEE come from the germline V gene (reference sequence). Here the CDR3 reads CASSLGLAETYEQYF. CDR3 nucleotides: TGTGCCAGCAGCTTGGGACTAGCGGAAACCTACGAGCAGTACTTC.

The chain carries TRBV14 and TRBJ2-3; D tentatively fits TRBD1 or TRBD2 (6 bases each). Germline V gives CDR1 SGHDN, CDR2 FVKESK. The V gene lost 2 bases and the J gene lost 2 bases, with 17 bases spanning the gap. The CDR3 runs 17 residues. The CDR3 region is CASSQPGDTQATDTQYF. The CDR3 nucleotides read TGTGCCAGCAGCCAACCGGGGGACACCCAAGCCACAGATACGCAGTATTTT.

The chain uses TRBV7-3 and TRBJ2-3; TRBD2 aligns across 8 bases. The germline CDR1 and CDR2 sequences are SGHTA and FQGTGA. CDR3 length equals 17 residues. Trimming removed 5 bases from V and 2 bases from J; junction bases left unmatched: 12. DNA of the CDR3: TGTGCCAGCAGCCCCTCCTTTGGGCGGGGGGCCACAGATACGCAGTATTTT. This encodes CASSPSFGRGATDTQYF.

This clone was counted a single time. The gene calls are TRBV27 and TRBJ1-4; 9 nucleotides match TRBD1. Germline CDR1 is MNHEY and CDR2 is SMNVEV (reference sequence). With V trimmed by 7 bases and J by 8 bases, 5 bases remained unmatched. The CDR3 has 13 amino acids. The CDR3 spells CASKGTGREKLFF. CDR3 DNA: TGTGCCAGCAAGGGGACAGGGAGGGAAAAACTGTTTTTT.

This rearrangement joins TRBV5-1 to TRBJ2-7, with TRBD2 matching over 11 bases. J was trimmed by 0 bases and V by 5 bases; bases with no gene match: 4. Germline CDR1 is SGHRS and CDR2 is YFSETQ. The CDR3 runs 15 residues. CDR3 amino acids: CASRPGTSGSYEQYF. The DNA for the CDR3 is TGCGCCAGCAGACCCGGGACTAGCGGCTCCTACGAGCAGTACTTC.

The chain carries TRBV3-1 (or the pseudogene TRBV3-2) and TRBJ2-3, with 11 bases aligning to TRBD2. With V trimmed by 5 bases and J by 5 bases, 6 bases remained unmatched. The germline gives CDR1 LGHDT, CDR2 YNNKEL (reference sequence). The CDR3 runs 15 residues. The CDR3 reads CASSYTSGSGDTQYF. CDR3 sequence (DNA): TGTGCCAGCAGCTATACTAGCGGGAGCGGAGATACGCAGTATTTT.

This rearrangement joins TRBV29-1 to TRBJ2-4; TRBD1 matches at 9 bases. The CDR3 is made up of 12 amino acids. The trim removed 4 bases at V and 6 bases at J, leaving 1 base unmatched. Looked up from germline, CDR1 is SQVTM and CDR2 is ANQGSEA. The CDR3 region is CSVGQGGNIQYF. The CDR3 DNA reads TGCAGCGTTGGACAGGGGGGAAACATTCAGTACTTC.

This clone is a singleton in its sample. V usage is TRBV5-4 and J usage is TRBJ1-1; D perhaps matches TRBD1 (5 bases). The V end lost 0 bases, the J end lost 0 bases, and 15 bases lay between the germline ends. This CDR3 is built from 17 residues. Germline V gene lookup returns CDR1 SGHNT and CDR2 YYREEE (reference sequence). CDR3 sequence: CASSLAQDTDLNTEAFF. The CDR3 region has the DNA TGTGCCAGCAGCTTGGCGCAGGACACTGATTTGAACACTGAAGCTTTCTTT.

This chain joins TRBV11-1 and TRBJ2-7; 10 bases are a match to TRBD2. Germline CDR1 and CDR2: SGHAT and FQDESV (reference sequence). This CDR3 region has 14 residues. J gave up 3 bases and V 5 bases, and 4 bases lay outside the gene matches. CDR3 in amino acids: CASSPTSGFYEQYF. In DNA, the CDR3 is TGTGCCAGCAGCCCGACTAGCGGGTTCTACGAGCAGTACTTC.

CDR3 sequence (DNA): TGTGCCAGCAGCCAGCCCCGGACCTCCCGCTCCTACGAGCAGTACTTC. Residues: CASSQPRTSRSYEQYF. The chain couples TRBV3-1 (or the pseudogene TRBV3-2) to TRBJ2-7; no definite D call. Germline V gene sequence: CDR1 LGHDT, CDR2 YNNKEL (reference sequence). The CDR3 is made up of 16 amino acids. The V end was cut by 3 bases, the J end by 0 bases, with 15 bases between.

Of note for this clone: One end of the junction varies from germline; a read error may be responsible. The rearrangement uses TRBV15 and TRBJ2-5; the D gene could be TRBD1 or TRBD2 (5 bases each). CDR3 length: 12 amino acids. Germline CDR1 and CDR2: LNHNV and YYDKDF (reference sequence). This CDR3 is CATSFWYGTSDF. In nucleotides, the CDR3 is TGTGCCACCAGCTTCTGGTACGGGACCTCAGACTTC.

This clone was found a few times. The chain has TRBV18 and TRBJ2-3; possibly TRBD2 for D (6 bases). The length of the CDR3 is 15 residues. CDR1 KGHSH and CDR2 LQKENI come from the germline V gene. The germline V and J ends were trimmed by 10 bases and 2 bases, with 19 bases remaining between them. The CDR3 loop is CATRPPGLNTDTQYF. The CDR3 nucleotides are TGTGCCACCCGCCCGCCGGGACTGAACACAGATACGCAGTATTTT.

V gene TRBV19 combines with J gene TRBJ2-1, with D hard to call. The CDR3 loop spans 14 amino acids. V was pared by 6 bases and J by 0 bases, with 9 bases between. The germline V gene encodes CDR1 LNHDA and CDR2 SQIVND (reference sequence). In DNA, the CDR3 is TGTGCCAGTAGGCGTGTGAGCTCCTACAATGAGCAGTTCTTC. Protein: CASRRVSSYNEQFF.

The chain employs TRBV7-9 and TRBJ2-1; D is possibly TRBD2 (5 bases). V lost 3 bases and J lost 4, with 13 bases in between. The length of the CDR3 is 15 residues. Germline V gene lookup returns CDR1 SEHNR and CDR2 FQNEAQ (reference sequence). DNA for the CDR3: TGTGCCAGCAGCTTGATGAGGGCTATTTACAATGAGCAGTTCTTC. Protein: CASSLMRAIYNEQFF. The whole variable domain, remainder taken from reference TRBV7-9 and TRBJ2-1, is DTGVSQNPRHKITKRGQNVTFRCDPISEHNRLYWYRQTLGQGPEFLTYFQNEAQLEKSRLLSDRFSAERPKGSFSTLEIQRTEQGDSAMYLCASSLMRAIYNEQFFGPGTRLTVL.